This TCR beta chain stems from a study of CD8 T cells in ankylosing spondylitis (dated by TCRdb to the late 2010s). Background on the whole study: To find TCR variants linked to disease, the study profiled T cell receptor beta repertoires in ankylosing spondylitis patients and healthy donors. The whole study cohort included 108 healthy donors and 20 to 25 ankylosing spondylitis patients. Peripheral blood was sampled, and synovial fluid was also collected from ankylosing spondylitis patients. Results the study describes overall, beyond this receptor: Some of the motif variants had been reported before in the synovial fluid and blood of reactive arthritis patients, a finding that suggests common disease-initiation mechanisms. The disease-linked clones were reported as significantly enriched in matched synovial fluid samples from ankylosing spondylitis patients. The disease-linked clones showed a CD8+ phenotype and occurred at relatively low frequencies in peripheral blood. A TCR beta motif of 7 or 8 highly homologous amino acid variants appeared characteristic of blood from ankylosing spondylitis patients.

Sequencing took place on an Illumina HiSeq 2500. Quantitative 5'-RACE with molecular barcodes was the method used to prepare the TCR beta libraries. For the original study's pipeline: To identify disease-linked TCR variants, a new computational method was used, one built on a probabilistic model of VDJ rearrangement. TCRdb trimmed public reads at Q25 via fastp, called clones via MiXCR and kept in-frame beta chains. Every CDR3 protein is listed once, alongside the most common genes and DNA of its rows. The V and J calls, along with clone size, are taken from TCRdb and not from the paper's own processing. This sample has about 500,000 distinct CDR3 sequences in its table, and approximately 11% of those were observed once. The leading ten clones occupy under 7.5% of the sample. The germline V gene gives CDR1 as SNHLY and CDR2 as FYNNEI. Trimming takes 10 bases off V and 1 base off J; junction bases not matched to a gene: 7. The CDR3 sequence holds 14 residues, the cysteine and phenylalanine included. Only the CDR3 part of the read is kept: 42 bases, read in frame from the first base.

On this clonotype itself: Its cognate antigen has yet to be identified. No base qualities exist here, and no much larger clone lies one base off it.

Specimen: blood, either unsorted or a sorted T cell fraction (not recorded which). This TCR was sampled from a male donor with ankylosing spondylitis. The chain is made from TRBV2 and TRBJ2-7, and TRBD1 matches 10 of the central bases. The CDR3 is CANLMDRGSYEQYF. The DNA reads TGTGCCAACCTAATGGACAGGGGGTCCTACGAGCAGTACTTC. With the portions outside the CDR3 filled from the reference TRBV2 and TRBJ2-7 genes, the complete variable region becomes EPEVTQTPSHQVTQMGQEVILRCVPISNHLYFYWYRQILGQKVEFLVSFYNNEISEKSEIFDDQFSVERPDGSNFTLKIRSTKLEDSAMYFCANLMDRGSYEQYFGPGTRLTVT.